This TCR beta chain comes out of a study of blood T cell repertoires in COVID-19. Study summary: Samples representing acute and convalescent COVID-19 were sourced from the United States, Italy and Spain.

The CDR3 is 15 residues long. CDR1 SGHNT and CDR2 YYREEE come from the germline V gene (reference sequence). V lost 4 bases, J lost 1 base, and 6 bases stayed unmatched. Original processing notes: Nucleated cell counts were estimated from reference gene primer amplification. Produced via immunoSEQ multiplex PCR; TCRdb's table is partial and in-frame only. V and J calls and clone size are given by that table; D and trimming were obtained from the DNA. The repertoire holds some 97,000 clones, with 90% as singletons. V and J are TRBV5-4 and TRBJ2-5; 8 nucleotides agree with TRBD2. Sequenced: peripheral blood. The receptor was isolated from a man between 50 and 59 years old with acute or convalescent COVID-19. CDR3 DNA: TGTGCCAGCAGCGGGATAGCGGGGCCCCAAGAGACCCAGTACTTC. Translating it yields CASSGIAGPQETQYF.